This TCR beta chain comes out of a study of cytomegalovirus exposure and HLA in healthy donors. V was cut by 2 bases and J by 2 bases, with 10 bases left in between. The CDR3 is made up of 14 amino acids. CDR1 is SGHVS, CDR2 FNYEAQ, per germline. PCR used 60 Vbeta primers and 13 Jbeta primers. Only in-frame clones appear in the TCRdb table, and some are missing; sequencing was by immunoSEQ multiplex PCR. The table for this sample gives approximately 120,000 clones. The TCR was taken from a woman aged 55-75 years in good health and CMV-seronegative. The chain recombines TRBV7-6 with TRBJ2-7; the D gene is possibly TRBD2 (6 bases). The sequencing sample was made of PBMCs. The CDR3 DNA reads TGTGCCAGCAGCTTACGGCGGGAAGCCTACGAGCAGTACTTC. The encoded protein is CASSLRREAYEQYF.